This T cell receptor (beta chain) was obtained from a study of T cells in Graves' hyperthyroidism and ophthalmopathy. The germline V gene has CDR1 SEHNR and CDR2 FQNEAQ (reference sequence). The trim removed 4 bases at V and 1 base at J, leaving 4 bases unmatched. This CDR3 has 15 residues. This clonotype was observed many times. The antigen remains unidentified. General observations from the study: With a median lead of about 6.9 months before onset, the model predicted ophthalmopathy.

RNA transcripts yielded amplified TCR beta CDR3 regions. A first-round RT-PCR of the TCR CDR3 used the HTBI primer set. Each CDR3 protein gets one entry after TCRdb re-called the multiplex PCR reads with MiXCR. This sample has 730,000 or so distinct CDR3 sequences, with roughly a sixth found just once. The J gene is TRBJ1-3, the V gene TRBV7-9, with 7 positions matching TRBD1. The sample consisted of blood. This TCR derives from a woman between 50 and 59 years old with Graves' hyperthyroidism that later progressed to Graves' ophthalmopathy. The CDR3 here is CASSSNRGSGNTIYF. The CDR3 bases are TGTGCCAGCAGCTCGAACAGGGGATCTGGAAACACCATATATTTT.